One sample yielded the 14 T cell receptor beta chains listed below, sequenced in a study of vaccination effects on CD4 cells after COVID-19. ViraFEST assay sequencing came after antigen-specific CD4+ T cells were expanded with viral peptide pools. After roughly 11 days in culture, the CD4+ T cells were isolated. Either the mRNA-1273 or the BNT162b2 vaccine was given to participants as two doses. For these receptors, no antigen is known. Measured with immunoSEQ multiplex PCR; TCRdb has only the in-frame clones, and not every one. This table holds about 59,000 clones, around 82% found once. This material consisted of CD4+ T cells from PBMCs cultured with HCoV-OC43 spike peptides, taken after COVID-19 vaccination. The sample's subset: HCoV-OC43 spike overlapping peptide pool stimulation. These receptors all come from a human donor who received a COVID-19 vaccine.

DNA for the CDR3: TGTGCCAGCAGGGCCGGGACAGGCTACGAGCAGTACGTC. It yields the protein CASRAGTGYEQYV. V usage is TRBV7-8 and J usage is TRBJ2-7; 8 bases match TRBD1. The CDR3 contains 13 residues. CDR1 and CDR2 from the germline V gene are SGHVS and FQNEAQ. V was pared by 6 bases and J by 3 bases, with 4 bases of the junction left unmatched.

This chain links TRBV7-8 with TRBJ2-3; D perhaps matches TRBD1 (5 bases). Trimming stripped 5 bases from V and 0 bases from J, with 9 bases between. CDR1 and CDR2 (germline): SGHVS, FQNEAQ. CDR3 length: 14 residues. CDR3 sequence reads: CASSIRQSTDTQYF. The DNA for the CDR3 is TGTGCCAGCAGCATAAGACAGAGCACAGATACGCAGTATTTT. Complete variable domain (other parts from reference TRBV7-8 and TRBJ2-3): GAGVSQSPRYKVAKRGQDVALRCDPISGHVSLFWYQQALGQGPEFLTYFQNEAQLDKSGLPSDRFFAERPEGSVSTLKIQRTQQEDSAVYLCASSIRQSTDTQYFGPGTRLTVL.

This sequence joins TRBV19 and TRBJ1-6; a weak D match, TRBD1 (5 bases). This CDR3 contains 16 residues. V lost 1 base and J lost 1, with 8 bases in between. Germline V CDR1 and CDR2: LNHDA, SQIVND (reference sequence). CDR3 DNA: TGTGCCAGTAGTATAGGGGGCGCATCCTATAATTCACCCCTCCACTTT. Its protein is CASSIGGASYNSPLHF.

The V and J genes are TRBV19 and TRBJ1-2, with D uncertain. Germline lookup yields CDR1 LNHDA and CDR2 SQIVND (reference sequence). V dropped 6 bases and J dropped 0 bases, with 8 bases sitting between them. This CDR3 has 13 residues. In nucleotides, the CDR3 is TGTGCCAGTAGCTTCAGAGCTAACTATGGCTACACCTTC. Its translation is CASSFRANYGYTF.

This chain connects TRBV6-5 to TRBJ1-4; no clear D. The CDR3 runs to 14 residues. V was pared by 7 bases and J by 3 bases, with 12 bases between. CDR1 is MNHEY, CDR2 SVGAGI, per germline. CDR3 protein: CASTRHGSNEKLFF. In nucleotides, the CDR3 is TGTGCCAGCACCAGACACGGTTCTAATGAAAAACTGTTTTTT.

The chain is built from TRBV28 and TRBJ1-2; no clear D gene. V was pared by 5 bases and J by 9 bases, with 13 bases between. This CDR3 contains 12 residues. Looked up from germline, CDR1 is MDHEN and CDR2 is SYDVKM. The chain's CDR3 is CASSKGIFSYTF. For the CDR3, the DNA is TGTGCCAGCAGTAAAGGGATTTTTAGCTACACCTTC.

The CDR3 sequence: CASQESMNTEAFF. The DNA of the CDR3 is TGTGCCAGCCAGGAATCCATGAACACTGAAGCTTTCTTT. The chain carries TRBV7-8 and TRBJ1-1; unclear D gene. Germline V gene sequence: CDR1 SGHVS, CDR2 FQNEAQ. The V end lost 8 bases, the J end lost 0 bases, and 10 bases lay between the germline ends. This CDR3 spans 13 amino acids.

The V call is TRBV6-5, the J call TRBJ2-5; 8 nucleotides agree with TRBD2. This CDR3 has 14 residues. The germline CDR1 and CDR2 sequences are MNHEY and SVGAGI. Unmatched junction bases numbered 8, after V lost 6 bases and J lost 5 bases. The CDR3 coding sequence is TGTGCCAGCAGCCCCCCTCGGGAGGGCGAGACCCAGTACTTC. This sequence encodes CASSPPREGETQYF.

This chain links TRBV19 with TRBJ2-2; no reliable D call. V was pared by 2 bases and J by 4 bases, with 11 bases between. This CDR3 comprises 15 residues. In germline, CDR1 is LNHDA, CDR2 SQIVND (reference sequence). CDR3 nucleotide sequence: TGTGCCAGTAGTATACAGGCGGCTATCACCGGGGAGCTGTTTTTT. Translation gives CASSIQAAITGELFF.

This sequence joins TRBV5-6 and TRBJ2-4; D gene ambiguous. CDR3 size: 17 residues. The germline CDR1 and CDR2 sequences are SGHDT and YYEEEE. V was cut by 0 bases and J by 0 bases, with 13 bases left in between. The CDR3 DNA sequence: TGTGCCAGCAGCTTGGGACTGTCGACCTTAGCCAAAAACATTCAGTACTTC. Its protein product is CASSLGLSTLAKNIQYF.

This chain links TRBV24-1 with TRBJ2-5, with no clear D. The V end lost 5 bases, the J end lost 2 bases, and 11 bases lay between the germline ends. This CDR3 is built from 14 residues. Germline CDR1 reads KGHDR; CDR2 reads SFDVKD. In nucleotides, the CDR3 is TGTGCCACCAGTGGGGCAGGTTATCAAGAGACCCAGTACTTC. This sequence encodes CATSGAGYQETQYF.

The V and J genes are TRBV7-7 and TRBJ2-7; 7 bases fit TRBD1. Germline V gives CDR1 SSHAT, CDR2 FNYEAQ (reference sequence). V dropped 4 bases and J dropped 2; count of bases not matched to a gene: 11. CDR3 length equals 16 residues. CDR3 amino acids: CASSYKTTGSPYEQYV. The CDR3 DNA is TGTGCCAGCAGCTACAAAACGACAGGGTCCCCCTACGAGCAGTACGTC.

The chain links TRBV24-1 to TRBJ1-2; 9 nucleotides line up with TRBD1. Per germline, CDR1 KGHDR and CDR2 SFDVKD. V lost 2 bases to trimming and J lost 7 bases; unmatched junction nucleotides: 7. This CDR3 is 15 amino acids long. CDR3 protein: CATSDSGTGRGGYTF. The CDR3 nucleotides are TGTGCCACCAGTGATTCCGGGACAGGGAGGGGTGGCTACACCTTC.

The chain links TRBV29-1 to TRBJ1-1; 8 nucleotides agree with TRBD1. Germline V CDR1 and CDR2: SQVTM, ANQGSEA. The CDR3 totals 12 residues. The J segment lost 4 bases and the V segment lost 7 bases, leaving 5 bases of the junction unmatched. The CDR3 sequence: CSGNRGGTEAFF. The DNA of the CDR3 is TGCAGCGGTAACAGGGGGGGCACTGAAGCTTTCTTT.